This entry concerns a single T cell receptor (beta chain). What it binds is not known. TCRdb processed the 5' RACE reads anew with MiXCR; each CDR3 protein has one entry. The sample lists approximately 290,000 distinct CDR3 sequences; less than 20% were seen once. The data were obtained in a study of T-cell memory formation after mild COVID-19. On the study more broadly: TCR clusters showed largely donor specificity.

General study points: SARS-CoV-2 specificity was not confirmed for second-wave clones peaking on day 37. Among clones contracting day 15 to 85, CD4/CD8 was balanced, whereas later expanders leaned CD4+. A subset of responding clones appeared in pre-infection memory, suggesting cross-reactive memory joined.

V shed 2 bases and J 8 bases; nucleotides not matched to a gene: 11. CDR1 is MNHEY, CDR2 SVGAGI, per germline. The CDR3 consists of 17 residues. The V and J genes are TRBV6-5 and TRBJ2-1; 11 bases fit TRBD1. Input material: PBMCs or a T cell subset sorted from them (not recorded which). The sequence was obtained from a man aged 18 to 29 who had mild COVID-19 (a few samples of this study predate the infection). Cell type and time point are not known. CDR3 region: CASSYGTGGPGWDEQFF. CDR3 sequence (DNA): TGTGCCAGCAGTTACGGGACAGGGGGACCCGGGTGGGATGAGCAGTTCTTC.